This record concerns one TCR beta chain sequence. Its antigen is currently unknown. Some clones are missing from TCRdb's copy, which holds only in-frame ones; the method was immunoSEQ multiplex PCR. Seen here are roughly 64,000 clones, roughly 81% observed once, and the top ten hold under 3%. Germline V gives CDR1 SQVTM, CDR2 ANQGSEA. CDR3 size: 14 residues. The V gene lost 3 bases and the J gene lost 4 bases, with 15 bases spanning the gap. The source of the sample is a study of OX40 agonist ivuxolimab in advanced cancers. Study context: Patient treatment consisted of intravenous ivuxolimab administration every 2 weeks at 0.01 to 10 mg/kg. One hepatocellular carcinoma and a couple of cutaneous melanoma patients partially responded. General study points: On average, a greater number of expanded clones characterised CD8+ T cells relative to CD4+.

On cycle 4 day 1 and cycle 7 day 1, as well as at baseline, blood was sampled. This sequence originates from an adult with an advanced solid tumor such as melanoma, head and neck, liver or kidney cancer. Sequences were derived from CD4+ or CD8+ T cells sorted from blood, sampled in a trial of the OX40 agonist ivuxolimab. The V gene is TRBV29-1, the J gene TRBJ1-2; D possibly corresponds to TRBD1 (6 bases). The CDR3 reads CSVEDPRGVYGYTF. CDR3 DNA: TGCAGCGTTGAGGACCCGAGGGGGGTCTATGGCTACACCTTC.